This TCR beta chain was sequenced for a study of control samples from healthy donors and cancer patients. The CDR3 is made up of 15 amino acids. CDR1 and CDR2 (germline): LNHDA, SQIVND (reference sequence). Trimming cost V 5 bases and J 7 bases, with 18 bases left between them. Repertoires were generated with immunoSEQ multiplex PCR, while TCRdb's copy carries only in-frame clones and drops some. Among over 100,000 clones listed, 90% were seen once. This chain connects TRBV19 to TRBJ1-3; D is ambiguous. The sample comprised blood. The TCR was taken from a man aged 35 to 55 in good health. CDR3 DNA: TGTGCCAGTAGTGTTAGGCCAGAGTTCAAGAACACCATATATTTT. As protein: CASSVRPEFKNTIYF. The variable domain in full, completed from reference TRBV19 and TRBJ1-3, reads DGGITQSPKYLFRKEGQNVTLSCEQNLNHDAMYWYRQDPGQGLRLIYYSQIVNDFQKGDIAEGYSVSREKKESFPLTVTSAQKNPTAFYLCASSVRPEFKNTIYFGEGSWLTVV.